The T cell receptor beta chain described here comes from a study of blood T cell repertoires in COVID-19. About the study: From T cells, B-cell-depleted T cells, or PBMCs came the material, which was cDNA or gDNA.

The CDR3 loop spans 14 amino acids. Germline V gene lookup returns CDR1 SNHLY and CDR2 FYNNEI. V was clipped by 6 bases and J by 3 bases, with 14 bases between them. Original handling: The assay estimated nucleated cells by amplifying reference gene primers. Data came from immunoSEQ multiplex PCR; TCRdb stores just in-frame clones and leaves some out. D and trimming come from the DNA, and the V and J calls and clone size come from that table. The sample includes 350,000 to 450,000 clones, 89% of them seen just once. This receptor was obtained from a man aged 40-50 years with acute or convalescent COVID-19. The specimen was peripheral blood. This rearrangement joins TRBV2 to TRBJ1-1, with a possible D match to TRBD1 (6 bases). CDR3 residues: CASRTGTPYTEAFF. CDR3 bases: TGTGCCAGCAGAACCGGGACACCTTACACTGAAGCTTTCTTT.